The next 15 T cell receptor beta chains were all read from a single sample in a study of cytomegalovirus exposure and HLA in healthy donors. 60 Vbeta and 13 Jbeta primers were used in PCR. Clones were sequenced by immunoSEQ multiplex PCR, and TCRdb holds only the in-frame ones, with some missing. The sample shows under 130,000 clones, 83% of them seen only once. Source material: PBMCs. The source of these receptors is a man between 18 and 35 years old in good health and CMV-seronegative.

This clone was observed a handful of times. The genes are TRBV5-4 and TRBJ2-1, with TRBD2 as a possible D gene (5 bases). Trimming took off 4 bases at V and 1 base at J, with 12 bases between the two ends. The CDR3 consists of 15 residues. The germline gives CDR1 SGHNT, CDR2 YYREEE (reference sequence). The CDR3 sequence: CASSQADLSYNEQFF. The CDR3 bases are TGTGCCAGCAGCCAAGCGGACCTTTCCTACAATGAGCAGTTCTTC. The complete variable domain, with remaining parts taken from reference TRBV5-4 and TRBJ2-1, reads ETGVTQSPTHLIKTRGQQVTLRCSSQSGHNTVSWYQQALGQGPQFIFQYYREEENGRGNFPPRFSGLQFPNYSSELNVNALELDDSALYLCASSQADLSYNEQFFGPGTRLTVL.

The J gene is TRBJ2-1, the V gene TRBV7-3; 14 nucleotides agree with TRBD2. Per germline, CDR1 SGHTA and CDR2 FQGTGA. V lost 5 bases and J lost 9; bases outside the gene matches: 6. The CDR3 spans 15 residues. The CDR3 loop reads CASSLGTSGSAEQFF. The CDR3 DNA reads TGTGCCAGCAGCCTAGGGACTAGCGGGAGTGCTGAGCAGTTCTTC.

This chain links TRBV11-3 with TRBJ1-1; perhaps TRBD1 as D (5 bases). The CDR3 loop spans 12 amino acids. The germline CDR1 and CDR2 sequences are SGHNT and YENEEA. Trimming left V 5 bases short and J 10 bases short, with 14 bases between. As DNA, the CDR3 is TGTGCCAGCAGCACCGACAGTGGGATAGCTTTCTTT. Its translation is CASSTDSGIAFF.

J is TRBJ1-1 and V is TRBV5-1, with D tentatively TRBD1 (6 bases). In germline, CDR1 is SGHRS, CDR2 YFSETQ. Trimming stripped 0 bases from V and 4 bases from J, with 13 bases between. The CDR3 runs 15 residues. CDR3 DNA: TGCGCCAGCAGCTTGGCGGGGGGGCGTGGCACTGAAGCTTTCTTT. Translation: CASSLAGGRGTEAFF.

Here the CDR3 DNA reads TGTGCCAGCAGCGTAACCGGGACAGGGGTCGACGGTGAGCAGTTCTTC. This sequence encodes CASSVTGTGVDGEQFF. The gene calls are TRBV5-6 and TRBJ2-1; TRBD1 matches at 10 bases. V dropped 4 bases and J dropped 9; count of bases not matched to a gene: 13. The CDR3 is made up of 16 amino acids. CDR1 is SGHDT, CDR2 YYEEEE, per germline.

The rearrangement links TRBV25-1 to TRBJ1-5, with D unclear. Germline CDR1 and CDR2: MGHDK and SYGVNS. This CDR3 comprises 13 residues. Trimming took 5 bases from V and 1 from J, leaving 6 bases between them. CDR3 amino acids: CASSRGSNQPQHF. For the CDR3, the DNA is TGTGCCAGCAGTCGGGGAAGCAATCAGCCCCAGCATTTT.

V and J are TRBV5-1 and TRBJ2-7; no definite D call. CDR1 and CDR2 from the germline V gene are SGHRS and YFSETQ. Trimming removed 4 bases from V and 0 bases from J, with 14 bases in between. The CDR3 is made up of 15 amino acids. The CDR3 DNA follows: TGCGCCAGCAGCGCCTATCCGATTAGCTCCTACGAGCAGTACTTC. Amino acids: CASSAYPISSYEQYF. The full variable domain, its missing parts supplied by reference TRBV5-1 and TRBJ2-7, is KAGVTQTPRYLIKTRGQQVTLSCSPISGHRSVSWYQQTPGQGLQFLFEYFSETQRNKGNFPGRFSGRQFSNSRSEMNVSTLELGDSALYLCASSAYPISSYEQYFGPGTRLTVT.

This sequence joins TRBV7-2 and TRBJ2-3; 8 bases map to TRBD2. V was pared by 7 bases and J by 2 bases, with 11 bases of the junction left unmatched. This CDR3 region has 16 residues. Germline CDR1 is SGHTA and CDR2 is FQGNSA. The CDR3 bases are TGTGCCAGCACCCCCCAGGGACTAGTCCTCACAGATACGCAGTATTTT. The encoded protein is CASTPQGLVLTDTQYF.

This chain joins TRBV4-2 and TRBJ2-5, with 12 bases lining up with TRBD2. Germline values: CDR1 LGHNA, CDR2 YNFKEQ. The CDR3 is 18 residues long. With V trimmed by 1 base and J by 1 base, 7 bases remained unmatched. The CDR3 sequence is CASSQALGLAGPQETQYF. The CDR3 DNA reads TGTGCCAGCAGCCAAGCCCTAGGACTAGCGGGACCCCAAGAGACCCAGTACTTC.

This sequence joins TRBV7-2 and TRBJ2-7, with D possibly matching TRBD1 (6 bases). V was trimmed by 5 bases and J by 5 bases, leaving 16 bases between them. The CDR3 is 14 residues long. CDR1 and CDR2 from the germline V gene are SGHTA and FQGNSA. Written as DNA, the CDR3 is TGTGCCAGCAGCGGCTACGGGACAAGCCACGAGCAGTACTTC. This encodes CASSGYGTSHEQYF.

The chain carries TRBV7-2 and TRBJ2-7, with TRBD2 matching 10 bases. The CDR3 consists of 16 residues. Germline V gene sequence: CDR1 SGHTA, CDR2 FQGNSA. The V gene end was trimmed by 0 bases and the J gene end by 10 bases; junction bases not matched to a gene: 12. CDR3 amino acids: CASSLATSGPTLPQYF. The CDR3 DNA reads as TGTGCCAGCAGCTTAGCGACTAGCGGGCCCACCCTTCCCCAGTACTTC.

This clone appeared once. This chain connects TRBV27 to TRBJ2-7; D is undetermined. The V gene lost 10 bases and the J gene lost 1 base, with 8 bases spanning the gap. Germline CDR1 reads MNHEY; CDR2 reads SMNVEV (reference sequence). There are 11 residues in the CDR3. CDR3 nucleotide sequence: TGTGCCACACGGTATTCCTACGAGCAGTACTTC. Translation: CATRYSYEQYF.

This clone appeared a single time. V usage is TRBV19 and J usage is TRBJ1-2, with 12 bases aligning to TRBD1. CDR3 size: 17 residues. Germline V gives CDR1 LNHDA, CDR2 SQIVND (reference sequence). V shed 3 bases, J shed 3 bases, and the junction held 8 bases outside the gene matches. CDR3 sequence: CASSMWDRGRMDYGYTF. CDR3 coding DNA: TGTGCCAGTAGTATGTGGGACAGGGGGCGCATGGACTATGGCTACACCTTC.

This chain connects TRBV27 to TRBJ2-7; D is uncertain. CDR1 MNHEY and CDR2 SMNVEV come from the germline V gene (reference sequence). Trimming shortened V by 3 bases and J by 2 bases, and 8 bases separated the two germline ends. The CDR3 has 13 amino acids. CDR3 amino acids: CASSLHGAYEQYF. DNA of the CDR3: TGTGCCAGCAGTTTGCACGGAGCCTACGAGCAGTACTTC.

A single count supports this clone. V is TRBV5-8 and J is TRBJ2-3, with TRBD2 identical over 9 bases. Germline CDR1 reads SGHTS; CDR2 reads YDEGEE. V gave up 3 bases and J gave up 3 bases; unmatched junction bases: 8. This CDR3 is 16 amino acids long. As DNA, the CDR3 is TGTGCCAGCAGCTCTCAGCGGGAGGTCAGAACAGATACGCAGTATTTT. It yields the protein CASSSQREVRTDTQYF.